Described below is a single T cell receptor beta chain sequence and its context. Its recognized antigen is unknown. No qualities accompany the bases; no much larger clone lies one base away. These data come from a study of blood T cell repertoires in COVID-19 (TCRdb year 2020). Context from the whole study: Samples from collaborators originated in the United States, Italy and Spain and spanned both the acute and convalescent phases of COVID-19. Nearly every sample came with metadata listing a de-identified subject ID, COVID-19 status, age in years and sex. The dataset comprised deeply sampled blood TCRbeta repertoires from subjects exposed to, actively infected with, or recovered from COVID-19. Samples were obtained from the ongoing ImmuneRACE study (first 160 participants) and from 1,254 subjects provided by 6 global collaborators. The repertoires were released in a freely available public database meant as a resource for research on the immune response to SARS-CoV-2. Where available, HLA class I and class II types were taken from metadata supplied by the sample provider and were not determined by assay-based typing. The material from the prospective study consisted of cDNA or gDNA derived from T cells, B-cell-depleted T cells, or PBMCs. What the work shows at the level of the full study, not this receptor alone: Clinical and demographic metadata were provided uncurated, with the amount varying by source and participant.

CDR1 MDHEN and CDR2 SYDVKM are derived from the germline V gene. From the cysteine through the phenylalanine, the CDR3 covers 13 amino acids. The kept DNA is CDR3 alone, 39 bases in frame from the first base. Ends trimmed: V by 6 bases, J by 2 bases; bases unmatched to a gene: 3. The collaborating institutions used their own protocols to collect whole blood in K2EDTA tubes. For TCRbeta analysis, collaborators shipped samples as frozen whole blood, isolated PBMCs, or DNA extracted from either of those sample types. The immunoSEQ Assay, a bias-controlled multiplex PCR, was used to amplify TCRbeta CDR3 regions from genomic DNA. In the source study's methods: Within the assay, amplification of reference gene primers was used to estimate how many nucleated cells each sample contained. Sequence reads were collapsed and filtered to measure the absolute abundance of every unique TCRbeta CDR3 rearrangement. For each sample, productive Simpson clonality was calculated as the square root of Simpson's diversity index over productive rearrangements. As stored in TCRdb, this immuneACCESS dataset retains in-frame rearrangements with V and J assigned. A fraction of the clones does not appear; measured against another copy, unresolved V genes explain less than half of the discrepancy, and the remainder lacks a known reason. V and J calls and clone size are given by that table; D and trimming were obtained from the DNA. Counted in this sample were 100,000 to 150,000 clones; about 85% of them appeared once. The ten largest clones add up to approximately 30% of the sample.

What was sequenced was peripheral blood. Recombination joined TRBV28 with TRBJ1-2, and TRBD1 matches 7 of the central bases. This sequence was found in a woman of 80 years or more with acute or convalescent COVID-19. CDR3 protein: CASSTGQNYGYTF. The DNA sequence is TGTGCCAGCAGCACGGGACAGAACTATGGCTACACCTTC.